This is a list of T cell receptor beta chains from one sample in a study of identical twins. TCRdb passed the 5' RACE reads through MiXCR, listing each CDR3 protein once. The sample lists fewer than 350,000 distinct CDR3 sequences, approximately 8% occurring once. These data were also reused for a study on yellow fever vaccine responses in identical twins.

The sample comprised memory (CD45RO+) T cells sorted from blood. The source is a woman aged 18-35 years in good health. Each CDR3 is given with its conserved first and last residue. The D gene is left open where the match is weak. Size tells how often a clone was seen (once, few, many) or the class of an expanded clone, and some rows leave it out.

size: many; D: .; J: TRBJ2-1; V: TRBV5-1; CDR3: CASSLQTGPVEQFF; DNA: TGCGCCAGCAGCTTGCAAACAGGTCCCGTTGAGCAGTTCTTC
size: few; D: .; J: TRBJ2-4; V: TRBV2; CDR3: CASRGAGRNIQYF; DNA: TGTGCCAGCAGGGGGGCTGGGAGAAACATTCAGTACTTC
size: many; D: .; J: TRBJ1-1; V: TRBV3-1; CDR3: CASSQGTSNTEAFF; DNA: TGTGCCAGCAGCCAAGGGACCTCGAACACTGAAGCTTTCTTT
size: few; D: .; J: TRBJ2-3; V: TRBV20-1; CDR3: CSASSQRSFTDTQYF; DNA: TGCAGTGCTAGTAGCCAGAGATCGTTCACAGATACGCAGTATTTT
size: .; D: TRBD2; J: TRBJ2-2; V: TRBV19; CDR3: CASSRSGLYPGELFF; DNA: TGTGCCAGTAGTCGTAGCGGGCTTTATCCCGGGGAGCTGTTTTTT
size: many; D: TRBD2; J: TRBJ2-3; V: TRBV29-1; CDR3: CSVQGLAGSTDTQYF; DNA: TGCAGCGTTCAGGGACTAGCGGGTTCCACAGATACGCAGTATTTT
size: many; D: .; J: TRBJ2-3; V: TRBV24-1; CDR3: CATSDTGRTDTQYF; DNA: TGTGCCACCAGTGATACCGGACGCACAGATACGCAGTATTTT
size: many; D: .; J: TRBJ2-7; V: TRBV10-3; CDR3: CAISEPKRYEQYF; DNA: TGTGCCATCAGTGAGCCGAAGCGCTACGAGCAGTACTTC
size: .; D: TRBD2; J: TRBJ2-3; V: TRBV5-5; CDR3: CASSPGGVAGETQYF; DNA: TGTGCCAGCAGCCCCGGGGGGGTAGCGGGAGAAACGCAGTATTTT
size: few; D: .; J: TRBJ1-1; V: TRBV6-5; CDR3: CASSKLAGRGDTEAFF; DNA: TGTGCCAGCAGTAAACTCGCAGGGCGGGGGGACACTGAAGCTTTCTTT
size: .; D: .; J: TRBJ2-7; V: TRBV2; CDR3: CALGSISYEQYF; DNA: TGTGCTTTGGGGAGCATCTCCTACGAGCAGTACTTC
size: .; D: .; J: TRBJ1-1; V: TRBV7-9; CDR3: CASSFQGIPPTEAFF; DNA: TGTGCCAGCAGCTTCCAGGGAATCCCCCCCACTGAAGCTTTCTTT
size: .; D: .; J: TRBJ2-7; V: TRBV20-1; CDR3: CSASPEDYSYEQYF; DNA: TGCAGTGCTAGCCCGGAGGACTACTCCTACGAGCAGTACTTC
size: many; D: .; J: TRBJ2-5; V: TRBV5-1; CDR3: CASSAQETQYF; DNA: TGCGCCAGCAGCGCTCAAGAGACCCAGTACTTC
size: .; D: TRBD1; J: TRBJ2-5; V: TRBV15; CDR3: CATSRDRWRVVETQYF; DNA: TGTGCCACCAGCCGGGACAGATGGCGGGTAGTAGAGACCCAGTACTTC
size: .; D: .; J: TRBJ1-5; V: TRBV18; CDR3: CASSPPGMGPQHF; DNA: TGTGCCAGCTCACCACCGGGAATGGGGCCCCAGCATTTT
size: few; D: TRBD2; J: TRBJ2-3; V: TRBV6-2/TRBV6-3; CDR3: CASNPERPSGRSGWTDTQYF; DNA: TGTGCCAGCAATCCCGAGCGGCCTAGCGGGAGATCCGGGTGGACAGATACGCAGTATTTT
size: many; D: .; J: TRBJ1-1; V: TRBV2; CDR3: CASSETLEAFF; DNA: TGTGCCAGCAGTGAGACCCTTGAAGCTTTCTTT
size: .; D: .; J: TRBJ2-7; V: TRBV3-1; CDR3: CASSQSREQYF; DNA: TGTGCCAGCAGCCAAAGTCGAGAGCAGTACTTC
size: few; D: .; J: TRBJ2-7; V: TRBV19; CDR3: CASSIEGRSYEQYF; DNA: TGTGCCAGTAGTATCGAGGGGCGCTCCTACGAGCAGTACTTC
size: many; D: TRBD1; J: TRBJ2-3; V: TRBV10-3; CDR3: CAISDDRGSDTQYF; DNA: TGTGCCATCAGTGATGACAGGGGGTCAGATACGCAGTATTTT
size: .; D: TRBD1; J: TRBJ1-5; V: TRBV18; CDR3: CASSLGQGVRPQHF; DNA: TGTGCCAGCTCACTAGGACAGGGTGTCCGGCCCCAGCATTTT
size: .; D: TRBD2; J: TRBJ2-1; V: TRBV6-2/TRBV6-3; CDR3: CASSRLAGGLNEQFF; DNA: TGTGCCAGCAGCCGACTAGCGGGAGGTCTCAATGAGCAGTTCTTC
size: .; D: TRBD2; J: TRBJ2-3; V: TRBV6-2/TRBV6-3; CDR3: CASSGTSGTDTQYF; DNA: TGTGCCAGCTCAGGGACTAGCGGGACAGATACGCAGTATTTT
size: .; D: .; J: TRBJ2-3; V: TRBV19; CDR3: CASSPIGLDTQYF; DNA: TGTGCCAGTAGTCCCATCGGTCTCGATACGCAGTATTTT
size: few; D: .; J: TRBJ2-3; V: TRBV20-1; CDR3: CSATSRATSTDTQYF; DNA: TGCAGTGCAACCTCCCGGGCGACTAGCACAGATACGCAGTATTTT
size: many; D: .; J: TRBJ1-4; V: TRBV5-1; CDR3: CASSLIGREKLFF; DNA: TGCGCCAGCAGCTTGATTGGGCGCGAAAAACTGTTTTTT
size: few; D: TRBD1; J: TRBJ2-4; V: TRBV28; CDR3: CASSIRGNIQYF; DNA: TGTGCCAGCAGTATCAGGGGGAACATTCAGTACTTC
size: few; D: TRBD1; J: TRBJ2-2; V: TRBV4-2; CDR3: CASSQVKGTGDTGELFF; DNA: TGTGCCAGCAGCCAAGTTAAGGGGACAGGGGACACCGGGGAGCTGTTTTTT
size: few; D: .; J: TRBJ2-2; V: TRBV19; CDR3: CASSPNMAGELFF; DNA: TGTGCCAGTAGTCCCAACATGGCCGGGGAGCTGTTTTTT
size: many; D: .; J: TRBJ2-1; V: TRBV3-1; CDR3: CASSQAGAYNEQFF; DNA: TGTGCCAGCAGCCAAGCGGGAGCCTACAATGAGCAGTTCTTC
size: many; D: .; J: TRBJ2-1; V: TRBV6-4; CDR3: CASSERASSYNEQFF; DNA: TGTGCCAGCAGTGAAAGGGCAAGCTCCTACAATGAGCAGTTCTTC
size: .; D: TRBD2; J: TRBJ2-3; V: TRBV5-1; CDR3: CASSLRLAGVSDTQYF; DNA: TGCGCCAGCAGCTTGAGACTAGCGGGAGTGTCAGATACGCAGTATTTT
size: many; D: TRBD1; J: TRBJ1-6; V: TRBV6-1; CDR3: CASSPRQGDYSPLHF; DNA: TGTGCCAGCAGCCCTCGCCAGGGGGATTATTCACCCCTCCACTTT